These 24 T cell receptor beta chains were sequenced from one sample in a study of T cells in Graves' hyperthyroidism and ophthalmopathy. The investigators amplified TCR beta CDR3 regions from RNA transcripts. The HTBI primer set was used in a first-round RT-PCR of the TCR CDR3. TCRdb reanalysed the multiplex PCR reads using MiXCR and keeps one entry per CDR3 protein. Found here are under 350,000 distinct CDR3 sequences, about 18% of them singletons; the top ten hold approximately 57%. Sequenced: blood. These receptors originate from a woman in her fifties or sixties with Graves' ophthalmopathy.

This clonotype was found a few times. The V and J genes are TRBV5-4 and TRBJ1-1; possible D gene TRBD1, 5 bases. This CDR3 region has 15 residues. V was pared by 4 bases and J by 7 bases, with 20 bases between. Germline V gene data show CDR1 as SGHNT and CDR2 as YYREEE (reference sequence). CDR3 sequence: CASSRTSVGTNEAFF. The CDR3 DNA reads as TGTGCCAGCAGCCGAACCAGCGTTGGGACTAATGAAGCTTTCTTT.

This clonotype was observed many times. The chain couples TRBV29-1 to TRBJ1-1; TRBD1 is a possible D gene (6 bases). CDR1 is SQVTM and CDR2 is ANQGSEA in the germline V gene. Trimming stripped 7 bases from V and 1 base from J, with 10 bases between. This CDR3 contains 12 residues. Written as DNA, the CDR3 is TGCAGCGCTGGACAGACGAACACTGAAGCTTTCTTT. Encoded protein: CSAGQTNTEAFF.

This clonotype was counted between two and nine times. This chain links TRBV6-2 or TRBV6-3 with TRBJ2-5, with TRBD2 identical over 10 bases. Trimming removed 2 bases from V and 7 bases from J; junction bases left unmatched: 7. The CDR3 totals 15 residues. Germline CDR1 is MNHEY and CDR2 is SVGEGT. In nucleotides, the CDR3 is TGTGCCAGCAGTTACCCCTCTAGCGGGAGACGGACCCAGTACTTC. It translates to CASSYPSSGRRTQYF.

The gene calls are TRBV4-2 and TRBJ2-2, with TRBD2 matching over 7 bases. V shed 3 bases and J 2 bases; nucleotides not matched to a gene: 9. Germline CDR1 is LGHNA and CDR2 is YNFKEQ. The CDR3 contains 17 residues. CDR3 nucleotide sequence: TGTGCCAGCAGCCACACGACGGGGGGAGGTAACACCGGGGAGCTGTTTTTT. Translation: CASSHTTGGGNTGELFF.

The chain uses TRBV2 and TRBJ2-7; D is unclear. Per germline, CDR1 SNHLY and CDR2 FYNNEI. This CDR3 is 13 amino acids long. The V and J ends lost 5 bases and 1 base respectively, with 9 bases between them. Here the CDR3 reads CASSSAGSYEQYF. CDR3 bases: TGTGCCAGCAGTTCGGCAGGTTCCTACGAGCAGTACTTC. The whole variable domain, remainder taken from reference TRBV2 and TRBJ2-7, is EPEVTQTPSHQVTQMGQEVILRCVPISNHLYFYWYRQILGQKVEFLVSFYNNEISEKSEIFDDQFSVERPDGSNFTLKIRSTKLEDSAMYFCASSSAGSYEQYFGPGTRLTVT.

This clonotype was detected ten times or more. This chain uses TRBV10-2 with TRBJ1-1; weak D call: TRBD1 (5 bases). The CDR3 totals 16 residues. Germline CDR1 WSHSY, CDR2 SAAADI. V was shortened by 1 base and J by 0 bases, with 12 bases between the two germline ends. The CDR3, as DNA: TGCGCCAGCAGTGAGTTCCAGGGAACCATGAACACTGAAGCTTTCTTT. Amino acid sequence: CASSEFQGTMNTEAFF.

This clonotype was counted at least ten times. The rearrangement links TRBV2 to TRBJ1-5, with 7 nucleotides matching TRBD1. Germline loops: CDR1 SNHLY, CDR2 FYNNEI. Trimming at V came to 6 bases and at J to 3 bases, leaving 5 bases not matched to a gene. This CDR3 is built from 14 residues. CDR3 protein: CASSNRGPNQPQHF. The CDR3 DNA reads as TGTGCCAGCAGCAACAGGGGCCCCAATCAGCCCCAGCATTTT.

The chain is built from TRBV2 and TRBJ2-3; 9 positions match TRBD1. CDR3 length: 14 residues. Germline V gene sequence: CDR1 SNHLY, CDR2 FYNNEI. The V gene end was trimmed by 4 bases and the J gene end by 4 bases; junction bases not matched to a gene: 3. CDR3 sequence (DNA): TGTGCCAGCAGTGCCCGACAGGGGGCAGATACGCAGTATTTT. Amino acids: CASSARQGADTQYF.

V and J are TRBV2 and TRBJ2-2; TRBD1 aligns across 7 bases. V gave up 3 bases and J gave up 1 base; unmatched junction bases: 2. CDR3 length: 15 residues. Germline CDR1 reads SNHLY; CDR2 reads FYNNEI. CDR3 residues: CASSEDRLNTGELFF. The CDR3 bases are TGTGCCAGCAGTGAGGACAGGTTGAACACCGGGGAGCTGTTTTTT.

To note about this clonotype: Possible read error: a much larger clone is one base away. The CDR3 protein is CASSLGPRQSSYEQYF. The CDR3 DNA reads TGCGCCAGCAGCTTGGGCCCGAGACAGTCCTCCTACGAGCAGTACTTC. V gene TRBV5-1 combines with J gene TRBJ2-7, with D maybe TRBD1 (5 bases). The CDR3 loop spans 16 amino acids. V gave up 0 bases and J gave up 0 bases, with 13 bases separating them. CDR1 is SGHRS and CDR2 is YFSETQ in the germline V gene.

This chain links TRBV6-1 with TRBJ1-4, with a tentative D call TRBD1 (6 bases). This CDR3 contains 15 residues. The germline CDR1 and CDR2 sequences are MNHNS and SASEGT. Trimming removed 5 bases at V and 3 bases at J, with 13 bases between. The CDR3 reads CASSPLQGSNEKLFF. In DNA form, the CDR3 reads TGTGCCAGCAGTCCTTTGCAGGGGTCTAATGAAAAACTGTTTTTT.

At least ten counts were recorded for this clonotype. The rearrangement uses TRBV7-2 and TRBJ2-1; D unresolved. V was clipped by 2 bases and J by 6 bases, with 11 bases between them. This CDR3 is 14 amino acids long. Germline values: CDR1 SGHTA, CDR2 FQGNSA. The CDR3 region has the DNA TGTGCCAGCAGCTTAAGTTTCGGCGTCAATGAGCAGTTCTTC. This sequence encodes CASSLSFGVNEQFF.

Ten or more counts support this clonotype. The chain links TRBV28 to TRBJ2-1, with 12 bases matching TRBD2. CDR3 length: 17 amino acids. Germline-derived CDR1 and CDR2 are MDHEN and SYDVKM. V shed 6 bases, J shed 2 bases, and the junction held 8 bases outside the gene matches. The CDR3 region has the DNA TGTGCCAGCAGCCCGACTAGCGGGAGACCAACCTACAATGAGCAGTTCTTC. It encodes CASSPTSGRPTYNEQFF.

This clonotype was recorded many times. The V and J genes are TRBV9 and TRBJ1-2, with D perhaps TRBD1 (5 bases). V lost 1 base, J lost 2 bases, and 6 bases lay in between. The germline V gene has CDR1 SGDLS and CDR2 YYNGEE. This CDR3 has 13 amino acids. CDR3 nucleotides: TGTGCCAGCAGCGTAAACAGGAACTATGGCTACACCTTC. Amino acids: CASSVNRNYGYTF.

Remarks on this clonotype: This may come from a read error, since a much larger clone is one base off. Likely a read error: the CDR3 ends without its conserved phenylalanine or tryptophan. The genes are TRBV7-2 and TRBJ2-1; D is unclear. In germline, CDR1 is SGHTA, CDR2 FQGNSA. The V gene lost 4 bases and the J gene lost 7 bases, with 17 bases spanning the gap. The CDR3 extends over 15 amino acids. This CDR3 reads CASSYLYINSNEQFL. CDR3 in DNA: TGTGCCAGCAGCTACCTTTATATTAATTCTAATGAGCAGTTCTTA.

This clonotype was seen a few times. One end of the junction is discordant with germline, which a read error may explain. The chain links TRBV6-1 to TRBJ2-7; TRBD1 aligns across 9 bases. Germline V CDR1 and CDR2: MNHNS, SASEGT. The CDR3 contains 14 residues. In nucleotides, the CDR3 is TGTGCCTGCAGTGTGGGACAGGGATCCTACGAGCAGTACTTC. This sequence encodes CACSVGQGSYEQYF.

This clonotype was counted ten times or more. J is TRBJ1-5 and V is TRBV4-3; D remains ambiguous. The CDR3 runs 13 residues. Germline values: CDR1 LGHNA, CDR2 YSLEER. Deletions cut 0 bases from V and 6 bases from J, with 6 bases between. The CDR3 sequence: CASSQDTAQPQHF. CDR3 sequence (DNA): TGCGCCAGCAGCCAAGATACCGCTCAGCCCCAGCATTTT.

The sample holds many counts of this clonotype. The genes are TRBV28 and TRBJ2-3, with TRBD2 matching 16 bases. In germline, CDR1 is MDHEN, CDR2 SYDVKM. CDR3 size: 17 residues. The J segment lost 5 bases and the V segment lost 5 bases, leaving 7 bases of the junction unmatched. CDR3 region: CASSPGLAGGYGDTQYF. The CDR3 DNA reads TGTGCCAGCAGTCCGGGACTAGCGGGAGGGTATGGAGATACGCAGTATTTT.

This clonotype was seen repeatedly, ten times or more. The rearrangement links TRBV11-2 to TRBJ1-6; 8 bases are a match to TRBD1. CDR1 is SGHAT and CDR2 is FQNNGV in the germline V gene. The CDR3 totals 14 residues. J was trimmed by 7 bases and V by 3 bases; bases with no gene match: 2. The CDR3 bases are TGTGCCAGCAGCTTCGACAGGGGAAATTCACCCCTCCACTTT. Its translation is CASSFDRGNSPLHF.

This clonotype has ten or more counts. This CDR3 is CATSREGQDPGELFF. DNA for the CDR3: TGTGCCACCAGCAGAGAGGGACAGGACCCCGGGGAGCTGTTTTTT. This chain uses TRBV15 with TRBJ2-2, with 8 positions matching TRBD1. CDR1 is LNHNV and CDR2 is YYDKDF in the germline V gene (reference sequence). The V and J ends lost 0 bases and 6 bases, in that order; junction bases with no gene match: 3. CDR3 size: 15 residues. Complete variable domain (other parts from reference TRBV15 and TRBJ2-2): DAMVIQNPRYQVTQFGKPVTLSCSQTLNHNVMYWYQQKSSQAPKLLFHYYDKDFNNEADTPDNFQSRRPNTSFCFLDIRSPGLGDTAMYLCATSREGQDPGELFFGEGSRLTVL.

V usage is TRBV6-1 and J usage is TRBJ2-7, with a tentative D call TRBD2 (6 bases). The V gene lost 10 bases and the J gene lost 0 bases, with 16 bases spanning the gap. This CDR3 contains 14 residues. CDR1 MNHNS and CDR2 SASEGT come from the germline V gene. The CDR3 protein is CATLDYLSSYEQYF. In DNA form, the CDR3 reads TGTGCCACATTGGACTACCTGAGCTCCTACGAGCAGTACTTC.

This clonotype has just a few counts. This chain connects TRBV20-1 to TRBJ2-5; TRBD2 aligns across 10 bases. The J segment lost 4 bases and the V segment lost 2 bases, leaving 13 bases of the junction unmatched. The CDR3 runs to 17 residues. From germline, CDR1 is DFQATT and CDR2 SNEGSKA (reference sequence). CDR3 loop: CSARNLLAGERGETQYF. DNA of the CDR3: TGCAGTGCTAGAAACCTCCTAGCGGGGGAGCGAGGAGAGACCCAGTACTTC.

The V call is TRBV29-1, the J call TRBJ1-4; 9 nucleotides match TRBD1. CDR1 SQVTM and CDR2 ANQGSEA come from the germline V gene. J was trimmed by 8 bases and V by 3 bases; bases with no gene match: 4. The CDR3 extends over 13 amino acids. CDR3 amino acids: CSVEGTGQEKLFF. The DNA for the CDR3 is TGCAGCGTTGAGGGGACAGGGCAGGAAAAACTGTTTTTT.

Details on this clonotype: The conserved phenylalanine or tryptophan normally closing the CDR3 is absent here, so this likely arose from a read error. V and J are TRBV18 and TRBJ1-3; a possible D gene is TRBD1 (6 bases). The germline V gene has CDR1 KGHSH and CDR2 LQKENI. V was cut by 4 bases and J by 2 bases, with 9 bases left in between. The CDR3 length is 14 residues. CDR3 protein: CASSQGHAGNTIYL. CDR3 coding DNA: TGTGCCAGCTCACAGGGACACGCTGGAAACACCATATATCTT.